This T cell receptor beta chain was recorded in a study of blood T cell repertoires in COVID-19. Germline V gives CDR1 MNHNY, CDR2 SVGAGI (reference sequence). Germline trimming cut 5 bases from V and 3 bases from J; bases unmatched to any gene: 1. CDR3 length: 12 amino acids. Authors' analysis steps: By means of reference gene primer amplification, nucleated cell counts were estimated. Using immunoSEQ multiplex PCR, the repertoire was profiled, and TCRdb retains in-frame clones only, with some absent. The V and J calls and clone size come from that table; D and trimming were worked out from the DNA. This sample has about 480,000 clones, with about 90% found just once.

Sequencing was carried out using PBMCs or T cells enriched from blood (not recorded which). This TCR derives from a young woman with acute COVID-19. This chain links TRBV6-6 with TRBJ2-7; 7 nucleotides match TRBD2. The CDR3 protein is CASSRDYYEQYF. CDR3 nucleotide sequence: TGTGCCAGCAGTAGGGACTACTACGAGCAGTACTTC.